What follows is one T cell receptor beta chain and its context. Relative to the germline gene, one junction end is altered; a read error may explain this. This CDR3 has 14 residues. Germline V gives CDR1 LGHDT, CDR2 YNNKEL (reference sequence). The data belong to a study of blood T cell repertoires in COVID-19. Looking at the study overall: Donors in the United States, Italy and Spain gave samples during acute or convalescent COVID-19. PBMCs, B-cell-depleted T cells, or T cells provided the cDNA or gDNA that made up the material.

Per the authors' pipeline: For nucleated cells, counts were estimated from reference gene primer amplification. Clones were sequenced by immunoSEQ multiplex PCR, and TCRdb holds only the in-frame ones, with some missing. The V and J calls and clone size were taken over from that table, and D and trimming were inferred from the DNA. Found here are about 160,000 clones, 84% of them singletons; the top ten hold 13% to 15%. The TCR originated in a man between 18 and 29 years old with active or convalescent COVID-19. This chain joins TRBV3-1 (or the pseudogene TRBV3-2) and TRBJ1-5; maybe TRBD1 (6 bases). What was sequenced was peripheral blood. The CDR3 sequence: CASSQDGGNQPQHF. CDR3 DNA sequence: TGTGCCAGCAGCCAAGATGGGGGCAACCAGCCCCAGCATTTT.